A single sample is the source of the 2 T cell receptor beta chains below, sequenced in a study of cytomegalovirus exposure and HLA in healthy donors. The PCR was carried out with 60 Vbeta primers and 13 Jbeta primers. Clones were read by immunoSEQ multiplex PCR, and TCRdb kept only the in-frame ones, dropping some. The sample lists fewer than 200,000 clones; about 76% were seen once. The sequenced sample consisted of PBMCs. The receptors come from a woman in her late teens or twenties in good health and CMV-seropositive.

The chain employs TRBV19 and TRBJ2-3; 8 nucleotides match TRBD2. Germline loops: CDR1 LNHDA, CDR2 SQIVND (reference sequence). This CDR3 has 17 amino acids. The J segment lost 6 bases and the V segment lost 5 bases, leaving 16 bases of the junction unmatched. CDR3 residues: CASSHQQPGGRGDTQYF. In nucleotides, the CDR3 is TGTGCCAGTAGTCACCAACAACCGGGGGGGCGAGGGGATACGCAGTATTTT.

Comments on this clone: One end of the junction does not line up with germline, which may come from a read error. The chain employs TRBV7-7 and TRBJ2-7, with a tentative D call TRBD2 (5 bases). The germline gives CDR1 SSHAT, CDR2 FNYEAQ (reference sequence). The CDR3 has 15 residues. The CDR3 region has the DNA TGTGCTAGCAGCTTAGGGTCGGGGAGCTCCTACGAGCAGTACTTC. Translated: CASSLGSGSSYEQYF. The whole variable domain, filled in from reference TRBV7-7 and TRBJ2-7, reads GAGVSQSPRYKVTKRGQDVTLRCDPISSHATLYWYQQALGQGPEFLTYFNYEAQPDKSGLPSDRFSAERPEGSISTLTIQRTEQRDSAMYRCASSLGSGSSYEQYFGPGTRLTVT.